What follows are 22 T cell receptor beta chains derived from one specimen sequenced in a study of CD8+CD57+ T cells in acquired aplastic anemia. TCR beta VDJ and CDR3 profiles were obtained from a genomic DNA template. Each CDR3 protein is one row after TCRdb ran MiXCR on the reads. The sample yields 200,000 to 250,000 distinct CDR3 sequences, around 50% seen once. All sequencing subjects had displayed CD8+CD57+ cell expansion on flow cytometry. The specimen sequenced was sorted CD4+, CD8+, or CD8+CD57+ T cells (not recorded which) from PBMCs. These receptors were taken from a human donor with aplastic anemia.

This clonotype was counted many times. The chain joins TRBV7-9 to TRBJ1-2; D is possibly TRBD1 (5 bases). Per germline, CDR1 SEHNR and CDR2 FQNEAQ (reference sequence). This CDR3 region has 15 residues. V lost 2 bases to trimming and J lost 4 bases, with 14 bases between them. The CDR3 sequence is CASSLRGRETYGYTF. The CDR3 DNA sequence: TGTGCCAGCAGCTTAAGGGGTCGGGAGACCTATGGCTACACCTTC. Together with reference TRBV7-9 and TRBJ1-2, the CDR3 gives the full variable domain: DTGVSQNPRHKITKRGQNVTFRCDPISEHNRLYWYRQTLGQGPEFLTYFQNEAQLEKSRLLSDRFSAERPKGSFSTLEIQRTEQGDSAMYLCASSLRGRETYGYTFGSGTRLTVV.

Regarding this clonotype: Its ends do not fully match the called genes, so a read error is possible. The chain links TRBV9 to TRBJ1-2; D gene ambiguous. Per the germline V gene, CDR1 is SGDLS and CDR2 is YYNGEE. The CDR3 runs 11 residues. The CDR3 nucleotides read TGTGCCAGCAGCGTAGGCCTAGGCTACGCCTTC. Translated: CASSVGLGYAF.

This clonotype was recorded many times. The genes are TRBV5-1 and TRBJ1-2; 9 nucleotides match TRBD1. V lost 4 bases, J lost 6 bases, and 4 bases stayed unmatched. The germline V gene has CDR1 SGHRS and CDR2 YFSETQ. The CDR3 runs 13 residues. The CDR3 DNA sequence: TGCGCCAGCAGCCGGGACAGGGTTGATGGCTACACCTTC. Translated: CASSRDRVDGYTF. Full variable domain (outside the CDR3, taken from reference TRBV5-1 and TRBJ1-2): KAGVTQTPRYLIKTRGQQVTLSCSPISGHRSVSWYQQTPGQGLQFLFEYFSETQRNKGNFPGRFSGRQFSNSRSEMNVSTLELGDSALYLCASSRDRVDGYTFGSGTRLTVV.

This clonotype occurred a few times. The CDR3 coding sequence is TGTGCCATTGCAGGACAGCGTAACACCGGGGAGCTGTTTTTT. This translates into CAIAGQRNTGELFF. The chain joins TRBV6-5 to TRBJ2-2; D might be TRBD1 (6 bases). Per germline, CDR1 MNHEY and CDR2 SVGAGI. The CDR3 loop spans 14 amino acids. With 10 bases removed from V and 2 bases from J, the gap between germline ends came to 14 bases.

V gene TRBV3-1 combines with J gene TRBJ2-1; maybe TRBD2 (6 bases). The CDR3 is 16 residues long. Trimming left V 5 bases short and J 7 bases short, with 21 bases between. Germline V lookup: CDR1 LGHDT, CDR2 YNNKEL (reference sequence). Written as DNA, the CDR3 is TGTGCCAGCAGCACCATCGGGACTGGGGTTGGGAATGAGCAGTTCTTC. Translation: CASSTIGTGVGNEQFF.

CDR3 nucleotide sequence: TGTGCCAGTAGTCAACAGGGGGGGAGGGACAATGAGCAGTTCTTC. Translating it yields CASSQQGGRDNEQFF. The V call is TRBV19, the J call TRBJ2-1; maybe TRBD1 (8 bases). Germline CDR1 is LNHDA and CDR2 is SQIVND (reference sequence). CDR3 length equals 15 residues. V lost 5 bases to trimming and J lost 5 bases, with 16 bases between them. The variable domain in full, with the rest retrieved from reference TRBV19 and TRBJ2-1, is DGGITQSPKYLFRKEGQNVTLSCEQNLNHDAMYWYRQDPGQGLRLIYYSQIVNDFQKGDIAEGYSVSREKKESFPLTVTSAQKNPTAFYLCASSQQGGRDNEQFFGPGTRLTVL.

This clonotype was found many times. The chain joins TRBV7-7 to TRBJ2-2; D possibly uses TRBD1 or TRBD2 (6 bases each). Trimming took 5 bases from V and 7 from J, leaving 17 bases between them. CDR1 is SSHAT and CDR2 is FNYEAQ in the germline V gene (reference sequence). This CDR3 is built from 15 residues. The CDR3 region has the DNA TGTGCCAGCAGCCGAAGTGGGGGGCGCGACGGGGAGCTGTTTTTT. It translates to CASSRSGGRDGELFF.

Comment on this clonotype: As the CDR3 is not closed by the conserved phenylalanine or tryptophan, this likely results from a read error. V gene TRBV5-5 combines with J gene TRBJ1-1; 10 bases line up with TRBD1. This CDR3 spans 19 amino acids. The germline V gene has CDR1 SGHKS and CDR2 YYEKEE (reference sequence). Trimming removed 6 bases from V and 0 bases from J; junction bases left unmatched: 17. The chain's CDR3 is CASTPSWDRGPWMNTEAFS. As DNA, the CDR3 is TGTGCCAGCACCCCAAGTTGGGACAGGGGCCCTTGGATGAACACTGAAGCTTTCTCT.

The chain employs TRBV10-2 and TRBJ2-1; D is unclear. There are 14 residues in the CDR3. V was cut by 4 bases and J by 4 bases, with 11 bases left in between. The germline V gene encodes CDR1 WSHSY and CDR2 SAAADI. DNA for the CDR3: TGCGCCAGCAGTGGGACCGAGCCTTACAATGAGCAGTTCTTC. This codes for CASSGTEPYNEQFF.

The V and J genes are TRBV20-1 and TRBJ2-5; 9 nucleotides match TRBD2. Per germline, CDR1 DFQATT and CDR2 SNEGSKA (reference sequence). The CDR3 length is 15 residues. Trimming at V came to 5 bases and at J to 1 base, leaving 8 bases not matched to a gene. In nucleotides, the CDR3 is TGCAGTGCTTTGACTAGCGGACGCGTCCAAGAGACCCAGTACTTC. Translating it yields CSALTSGRVQETQYF.

This chain joins TRBV24-1 and TRBJ2-6, with 7 bases fitting TRBD1. With V trimmed by 8 bases and J by 4 bases, 4 bases remained unmatched. Per the germline V gene, CDR1 is KGHDR and CDR2 is SFDVKD. The CDR3 spans 14 residues. As DNA, the CDR3 is TGTGCCACCAAGGGGGCGACAGGGGCCAACGTCCTGACTTTC. Protein product: CATKGATGANVLTF.

This clonotype came up many times. The genes are TRBV10-3 and TRBJ2-6, with 11 positions matching TRBD1. V was clipped by 8 bases and J by 3 bases; unmatched bases: 6. This CDR3 has 16 residues. The germline CDR1 and CDR2 sequences are ENHRY and SYGVKD. CDR3 sequence: CAIRDRGTRGANVLTF. CDR3 nucleotide sequence: TGTGCCATCCGGGACAGGGGGACGCGTGGGGCCAACGTCCTGACTTTC.

This clonotype was seen more than once but under ten times. V and J are TRBV28 and TRBJ1-6, with 9 bases matching TRBD1. The V gene's germline CDR1 is MDHEN and CDR2 SYDVKM. The CDR3 contains 14 residues. V was pared by 4 bases and J by 9 bases, with 4 bases of the junction left unmatched. CDR3: CASSYGTGLSPLHF. CDR3 nucleotide sequence: TGTGCCAGCAGTTATGGGACAGGGCTTTCACCCCTCCACTTT.

This clonotype was seen a few times. This chain links TRBV6-1 with TRBJ1-6; D is unclear. Trimming removed 0 bases from V and 7 bases from J, with 4 bases in between. Germline lookup yields CDR1 MNHNS and CDR2 SASEGT. The CDR3 totals 13 residues. CDR3 protein: CASSEAGNSPLHF. For the CDR3, the DNA is TGTGCCAGCAGTGAAGCGGGGAATTCACCCCTCCACTTT.

This clonotype was picked up one time. V gene TRBV5-1 combines with J gene TRBJ2-7; D is possibly TRBD1 (6 bases). Trimming removed 0 bases at V and 4 bases at J, with 8 bases between. The CDR3 contains 13 residues. Germline V CDR1 and CDR2: SGHRS, YFSETQ. DNA for the CDR3: TGCGCCAGCAGCTTGGACAGGGAGTACGAGCAGTACTTC. Translated: CASSLDREYEQYF.

This clonotype has a count of ten or more. V and J are TRBV2 and TRBJ2-6; D may be TRBD2 (6 bases). This CDR3 region has 18 residues. The V end was cut by 6 bases, the J end by 1 base, with 19 bases between. Per germline, CDR1 SNHLY and CDR2 FYNNEI. Here the CDR3 reads CASSQTGLLVSGANVLTF. The CDR3 nucleotides read TGTGCCAGCAGCCAAACGGGACTCCTAGTGTCTGGGGCCAACGTCCTGACTTTC.

Concerning this clonotype: A much larger clone differs from this one at a single base, so this may be a read error. The V and J genes are TRBV5-6 and TRBJ2-3, with D perhaps TRBD1 or TRBD2 (6 bases each). CDR1 and CDR2 from the germline V gene are SGHDT and YYEEEE. The CDR3 runs 15 residues. The CDR3, as DNA: TGTGCCGGCAGGCGGGTGGGGGGCCGCACAGATACGCAGTATTTT. The encoded protein is CAGRRVGGRTDTQYF.

Ten or more counts support this clonotype. The chain carries TRBV5-8 and TRBJ1-1; perhaps TRBD1 as D (5 bases). V was shortened by 1 base and J by 4 bases, with 14 bases between the two germline ends. Per germline, CDR1 SGHTS and CDR2 YDEGEE. The CDR3 sequence is 15 residues long. The CDR3 region has the DNA TGTGCCAGCAGCTTGAATGGGGCACTTGGCACTGAAGCTTTCTTT. This sequence encodes CASSLNGALGTEAFF.

The chain joins TRBV24-1 to TRBJ1-5; the match to TRBD1 covers 8 bases. Germline V gene lookup returns CDR1 KGHDR and CDR2 SFDVKD. The J segment lost 6 bases and the V segment lost 8 bases, leaving 5 bases of the junction unmatched. The CDR3 totals 13 residues. The CDR3 DNA reads as TGTGCCACCAACAGGGGGTTGGGTCAGCCCCAGCATTTT. Amino acids: CATNRGLGQPQHF.

The rearrangement uses TRBV12-3 or TRBV12-4 and TRBJ2-7; 7 bases map to TRBD1. V was pared by 6 bases and J by 0 bases, with 11 bases of the junction left unmatched. The CDR3 is 16 amino acids. The CDR3 DNA reads TGTGCCAGCAGGCCGGGGACAGCCAGATACTCCTACGAGCAGTACTTC. Amino acids: CASRPGTARYSYEQYF.

This clonotype has more than one count but fewer than ten. A much bigger clone sits one base away, suggesting this may be a read error. The chain is built from TRBV20-1 and TRBJ1-2; TRBD1 might be the D (5 bases). Trimming cost V 4 bases and J 1 base, with 16 bases left between them. Germline-derived CDR1 and CDR2 are DFQATT and SNEGSKA (reference sequence). This CDR3 is built from 15 residues. In nucleotides, the CDR3 is TGCAGTGCTACCGATGCAGGGACTTTTAACTATGGCTACACCTTC. It codes for CSATDAGTFNYGYTF.

J is TRBJ1-5 and V is TRBV6-5, with TRBD1 matching 8 bases. The CDR3 totals 13 residues. The V segment lost 5 bases and the J segment 6 bases; nucleotides outside the gene matches: 3. Germline-derived CDR1 and CDR2 are MNHEY and SVGAGI. The DNA for the CDR3 is TGTGCCAGCAGTACGACAGGGGCTCAGCCCCAGCATTTT. Translating gives CASSTTGAQPQHF.